The sequence of this TCR beta chain was determined in a study of blood T cell repertoires in COVID-19. Overall study: COVID-19 samples, acute and convalescent, were from the United States, Italy and Spain. Sample material is recorded as cDNA or gDNA derived from T cells, B-cell-depleted T cells, or PBMCs.

In the study's own analysis: Nucleated cell number was recorded as an estimate derived from reference gene primer amplification. TCRdb's copy holds only in-frame clones and misses some; the assay was immunoSEQ multiplex PCR. V and J calls and clone size are copied from that table; D and trimming were computed from the DNA. The sample has roughly 140,000 clones, around 81% seen once. Germline CDR1 is MGHDK and CDR2 is SYGVNS. This CDR3 comprises 12 residues. V was cut by 5 bases and J by 3 bases, with 8 bases left in between. This clone has only one observation. V and J are TRBV25-1 and TRBJ2-7; D gene uncertain. The sequencing input was peripheral blood. The receptor's source is a woman aged 40 to 50 with active or convalescent COVID-19. The CDR3 region is CASSTDFYEQYF. The DNA of the CDR3 is TGTGCCAGCAGTACAGATTTCTACGAGCAGTACTTC.